Presented here are 8 T cell receptor beta chains from one specimen sequenced in a study of blood T cell repertoires in COVID-19 (TCRdb year 2020). Libraries came from the immunoSEQ multiplex PCR assay. The immuneACCESS repertoire file appears here via TCRdb, limited to in-frame rearrangements. These files lack a portion of the clones; in checked studies, under half of the deficit traces to unresolved V genes, and the cause of the others is not known. Here the sample has 150,000 to 200,000 clones; approximately 90% occur a single time. The ten largest account for 5.5% to 7% of the sample. Material for sequencing was peripheral blood. These receptor sequences come from a man aged 40-49 years with active or convalescent COVID-19.

This rearrangement joins TRBV6-5 to TRBJ2-5, with TRBD2 identical over 10 bases. With V trimmed by 7 bases and J by 2 bases, 4 bases remained unmatched. CDR1 is MNHEY, CDR2 SVGAGI, per germline. The CDR3 extends over 14 amino acids. The CDR3 protein is CASKGLAEQETQYF. In nucleotides, the CDR3 is TGTGCCAGCAAAGGACTAGCGGAACAAGAGACCCAGTACTTC.

The chain is built from TRBV10-3 and TRBJ1-2; 7 bases map to TRBD1. There are 15 residues in the CDR3. J was trimmed by 2 bases and V by 4 bases; bases with no gene match: 7. The germline gives CDR1 ENHRY, CDR2 SYGVKD. CDR3 residues: CAISGGTAINYGYTF. The CDR3 region has the DNA TGTGCCATCAGTGGGGGGACAGCCATAAACTATGGCTACACCTTC.

This clone came up a few times. The CDR3 region is CASSQDRATGELFF. The CDR3 bases are TGTGCCAGCAGTCAAGACAGGGCCACCGGGGAGCTGTTTTTT. The chain is built from TRBV6-4 and TRBJ2-2; 7 bases match TRBD1. CDR3 length: 14 amino acids. V trimming: 5 bases; J trimming: 4 bases; junction bases outside the gene matches: 4. Per germline, CDR1 MRHNA and CDR2 SNTAGT.

CDR3 nucleotide sequence: TGCGCCAGCAGCCAGTCGGCAGGGAACTATGGCTACACCTTC. Encoded protein: CASSQSAGNYGYTF. V is TRBV5-1 and J is TRBJ1-2, with D perhaps TRBD1 (5 bases). The germline V gene encodes CDR1 SGHRS and CDR2 YFSETQ. CDR3 size: 14 residues. V was shortened by 4 bases and J by 2 bases, with 12 bases between the two germline ends.

The genes are TRBV28 and TRBJ2-1, with 7 positions matching TRBD2. Trimming took 7 bases from V and 4 from J; bases not matched to a gene: 10. This CDR3 comprises 15 residues. Germline CDR1 is MDHEN and CDR2 is SYDVKM. The CDR3 is CASTHGRAKYNEQFF. The CDR3 nucleotides read TGTGCCAGCACCCATGGGAGGGCCAAGTACAATGAGCAGTTCTTC.

The CDR3, as DNA: TGTGCCAGCAGCCGCCGACAAGACCAAGAGACCCAGTACTTC. Protein: CASSRRQDQETQYF. This chain uses TRBV3-1 (or the pseudogene TRBV3-2) with TRBJ2-5; D is ambiguous. Between the trimmed V and J ends, which lost 4 bases and 0 bases, there was a span of 9 bases. CDR1 is LGHDT, CDR2 YNNKEL, per germline (reference sequence). CDR3 length: 14 residues.

The chain is built from TRBV28 and TRBJ2-5; 7 bases align to TRBD2. Germline trimming cut 2 bases from V and 2 bases from J; bases unmatched to any gene: 5. Germline V lookup: CDR1 MDHEN, CDR2 SYDVKM. The CDR3 is made up of 15 amino acids. CDR3 residues: CASSLPSGDQETQYF. DNA of the CDR3: TGTGCCAGCAGTTTACCCAGCGGGGATCAAGAGACCCAGTACTTC.

The chain couples TRBV7-9 to TRBJ2-2, with 10 bases identical to TRBD1. In germline, CDR1 is SEHNR, CDR2 FQNEAQ (reference sequence). V gave up 5 bases and J gave up 5 bases; unmatched junction bases: 5. The CDR3 length is 15 residues. CDR3 DNA sequence: TGTGCCAGCAGCACGGGACAGGGGAGAACCGGGGAGCTGTTTTTT. Its translation: CASSTGQGRTGELFF. Variable domain in full (rest from reference TRBV7-9 and TRBJ2-2): DTGVSQNPRHKITKRGQNVTFRCDPISEHNRLYWYRQTLGQGPEFLTYFQNEAQLEKSRLLSDRFSAERPKGSFSTLEIQRTEQGDSAMYLCASSTGQGRTGELFFGEGSRLTVL.